This is a list of T cell receptor beta chains from one sample in a study of blood T cells in healthy people across ages. TCRdb recomputed calls from the 5' RACE reads with MiXCR, one row per CDR3 protein. Of some 1.4 million distinct CDR3 sequences listed, roughly 40% are singletons. The source material was blood. These receptors were collected from a woman younger than 30 in good health. Each CDR3 is given with its conserved first and last residue. A D gene is named only where the DNA matches it firmly. For some rows the clone size is stated as once, few or many, or as a class when expanded; others skip it.

CDR3 length: 14; clone size: NA; V gene: TRBV6-5; D gene: NA; J gene: TRBJ1-4; CDR3 DNA: TGTGCCAGCAGTTATGGCAGGGGTAATGAAAAACTGTTTTTT; CDR3 protein: CASSYGRGNEKLFF
CDR3 length: 13; clone size: NA; V gene: TRBV7-2; D gene: NA; J gene: TRBJ1-2; CDR3 DNA: TGTGCCAGCAGTACCACAGCTAACTATGGCTACACCTTC; CDR3 protein: CASSTTANYGYTF
CDR3 length: 11; clone size: many; V gene: TRBV4-1; D gene: NA; J gene: TRBJ2-1; CDR3 DNA: TGCGCCAGCAGCCAAAGGGATGAGCAGTTCTTC; CDR3 protein: CASSQRDEQFF
CDR3 length: 16; clone size: few; V gene: TRBV25-1; D gene: TRBD1; J gene: TRBJ1-2; CDR3 DNA: TGTGCCAGCAGTGTAGCACAGGGGGAACCCAACTATGGCTACACCTTC; CDR3 protein: CASSVAQGEPNYGYTF
CDR3 length: 14; clone size: once; V gene: TRBV5-6; D gene: TRBD1; J gene: TRBJ1-2; CDR3 DNA: TGTGCCAGCAGCTTGGGGATGACAGGGGTGGGCTACACCTTC; CDR3 protein: CASSLGMTGVGYTF
CDR3 length: 15; clone size: few; V gene: TRBV2; D gene: NA; J gene: TRBJ1-4; CDR3 DNA: TGTGCCAGCCAACCGCCGACAGCAACTAATGAAAAACTGTTTTTT; CDR3 protein: CASQPPTATNEKLFF
CDR3 length: 12; clone size: NA; V gene: TRBV20-1; D gene: NA; J gene: TRBJ1-2; CDR3 DNA: TGCAGTGCTGTCAAGGCTAACTATGGCTACACCTTC; CDR3 protein: CSAVKANYGYTF
CDR3 length: 10; clone size: NA; V gene: TRBV20-1; D gene: NA; J gene: TRBJ2-1; CDR3 DNA: TGCAGTGCGCCGGATAATGAGCAGTTCTTC; CDR3 protein: CSAPDNEQFF
CDR3 length: 16; clone size: NA; V gene: TRBV10-3; D gene: TRBD2; J gene: TRBJ2-2; CDR3 DNA: TGTGCCATCAGTGGTGTAGCGGGAGGTGGAACCGGGGAGCTGTTTTTT; CDR3 protein: CAISGVAGGGTGELFF
CDR3 length: 15; clone size: NA; V gene: TRBV6-1; D gene: NA; J gene: TRBJ1-2; CDR3 DNA: TGTGCCAGCAGTGAAACAGGACACATCGACTGGGGCTACACCTTC; CDR3 protein: CASSETGHIDWGYTF
CDR3 length: 13; clone size: few; V gene: TRBV7-9; D gene: NA; J gene: TRBJ2-3; CDR3 DNA: TGTGCCAGCAGCTTTTCCCTCCCAGAAACGCAGTATTTT; CDR3 protein: CASSFSLPETQYF
CDR3 length: 17; clone size: NA; V gene: TRBV19; D gene: TRBD2; J gene: TRBJ2-3; CDR3 DNA: TGTGCCAGTAGTCCCCGACTAGCAGAAGGGATCACAGATACGCAGTATTTT; CDR3 protein: CASSPRLAEGITDTQYF
CDR3 length: 19; clone size: NA; V gene: TRBV5-1; D gene: TRBD2; J gene: TRBJ2-7; CDR3 DNA: TGCGCCAGCAGCTCCGGGACTAAAGTCCCTCCAACGAGCTCCTACGAGCAGTACTTC; CDR3 protein: CASSSGTKVPPTSSYEQYF
CDR3 length: 14; clone size: NA; V gene: TRBV20-1; D gene: TRBD1; J gene: TRBJ1-3; CDR3 DNA: TGCAGTGCTAGGTGGACAGGGGAGGGTAACACCATATATTTT; CDR3 protein: CSARWTGEGNTIYF
CDR3 length: 15; clone size: NA; V gene: TRBV24-1; D gene: NA; J gene: TRBJ2-3; CDR3 DNA: TGTGCCACCAGTGATATTTGGGGGGGCACAGATACGCAGTATTTT; CDR3 protein: CATSDIWGGTDTQYF
CDR3 length: 11; clone size: few; V gene: TRBV10-3; D gene: NA; J gene: TRBJ2-1; CDR3 DNA: TGTGCCATCAGTGGGGACAATGAGCAGTTCTTC; CDR3 protein: CAISGDNEQFF
CDR3 length: 16; clone size: NA; V gene: TRBV5-1; D gene: NA; J gene: TRBJ2-7; CDR3 DNA: TGCGCCAGCAGCTTCGAATCTAACAGGGCCTCCTACGAGCAGTACTTC; CDR3 protein: CASSFESNRASYEQYF
CDR3 length: 14; clone size: NA; V gene: TRBV12-3/TRBV12-4; D gene: NA; J gene: TRBJ2-5; CDR3 DNA: TGTGCCAGCAGTTTACAGAAGATCGCTGGTGAGCAGTACTTC; CDR3 protein: CASSLQKIAGEQYF
CDR3 length: 17; clone size: once; V gene: TRBV30; D gene: TRBD1; J gene: TRBJ2-5; CDR3 DNA: TGTGCCTGGAGTGATCTACCCCTGGACAGGGTCCAAGAGACCCAGTACTTC; CDR3 protein: CAWSDLPLDRVQETQYF
CDR3 length: 16; clone size: NA; V gene: TRBV7-9; D gene: NA; J gene: TRBJ1-1; CDR3 DNA: TGTGCCAGCAGCTCCCCCCCGGGAGGGGTGAACACTGAAGCTTTCTTT; CDR3 protein: CASSSPPGGVNTEAFF
CDR3 length: 14; clone size: NA; V gene: TRBV7-9; D gene: NA; J gene: TRBJ2-7; CDR3 DNA: TGTGCCAGCAGCCCACCTGAGGGGATCTACGAGCAGTACTTC; CDR3 protein: CASSPPEGIYEQYF
CDR3 length: 16; clone size: NA; V gene: TRBV9; D gene: NA; J gene: TRBJ1-1; CDR3 DNA: TGTGCCAGCAGCGCTACTCTACAGGGAATGAACACTGAAGCTTTCTTT; CDR3 protein: CASSATLQGMNTEAFF
CDR3 length: 13; clone size: few; V gene: TRBV4-1; D gene: NA; J gene: TRBJ2-7; CDR3 DNA: TGCGCCAGCAGCCAAGCTACGAACTACGAGCAGTACTTC; CDR3 protein: CASSQATNYEQYF
CDR3 length: 15; clone size: few; V gene: TRBV5-5; D gene: NA; J gene: TRBJ2-5; CDR3 DNA: TGTGCCAGCAGCTATAAGGCACTCTATCAAGAGACCCAGTACTTC; CDR3 protein: CASSYKALYQETQYF
CDR3 length: 14; clone size: NA; V gene: TRBV4-1; D gene: NA; J gene: TRBJ2-3; CDR3 DNA: TGCACCAGCAGCCAAAAGCCAGTGGCAGATACGCAGTATTTT; CDR3 protein: CTSSQKPVADTQYF
CDR3 length: 12; clone size: few; V gene: TRBV7-2; D gene: NA; J gene: TRBJ2-1; CDR3 DNA: TGTGCCAGCAGTGAAACACACAATGAGCAGTTCTTC; CDR3 protein: CASSETHNEQFF
CDR3 length: 14; clone size: NA; V gene: TRBV3-1; D gene: NA; J gene: TRBJ2-3; CDR3 DNA: TGTGCCAGCAGCCAAGGCCTGTCTCGTGATACGCAGTATTTT; CDR3 protein: CASSQGLSRDTQYF
CDR3 length: 14; clone size: many; V gene: TRBV29-1; D gene: NA; J gene: TRBJ2-5; CDR3 DNA: TGCAGCGTTGTTCTTGAATGGCACCAAGAGACCCAGTACTTC; CDR3 protein: CSVVLEWHQETQYF
CDR3 length: 11; clone size: NA; V gene: TRBV12-3/TRBV12-4; D gene: NA; J gene: TRBJ1-2; CDR3 DNA: TGTGCCAGCCGCGTCCTGTATGGCTACACCTTC; CDR3 protein: CASRVLYGYTF
CDR3 length: 13; clone size: NA; V gene: TRBV7-2; D gene: NA; J gene: TRBJ2-5; CDR3 DNA: TGTGCCAGCAGCCAAAAGTACGGGGAGACCCAGTACTTC; CDR3 protein: CASSQKYGETQYF
CDR3 length: 16; clone size: NA; V gene: TRBV5-1; D gene: NA; J gene: TRBJ2-3; CDR3 DNA: TGCGCCAGCAGCTTGAATCCGGCATCTAGCACAGATACGCAGTATTTT; CDR3 protein: CASSLNPASSTDTQYF
CDR3 length: 15; clone size: once; V gene: TRBV12-3/TRBV12-4; D gene: NA; J gene: TRBJ1-5; CDR3 DNA: TGTGCCAGCAGTTTATCGATGGCAATAGGACAGCCCCAGCATTTT; CDR3 protein: CASSLSMAIGQPQHF
CDR3 length: 13; clone size: NA; V gene: TRBV20-1; D gene: NA; J gene: TRBJ1-4; CDR3 DNA: TGCAGTGCTAGGGCCGCCATGAAGGAAAAACTGTTTTTT; CDR3 protein: CSARAAMKEKLFF
CDR3 length: 21; clone size: NA; V gene: TRBV5-1; D gene: TRBD1; J gene: TRBJ2-6; CDR3 DNA: TGCGCCAGCAGCTTCAGGGGGACAGGGGCCGCGGCAAACTCTGGGGCCAACGTCCTGACTTTC; CDR3 protein: CASSFRGTGAAANSGANVLTF
CDR3 length: 16; clone size: few; V gene: TRBV7-7; D gene: NA; J gene: TRBJ2-3; CDR3 DNA: TGTGCTAGCAGCTTAGGGATTGCGGGGGCCGGGGATACGCAGTATTTT; CDR3 protein: CASSLGIAGAGDTQYF
CDR3 length: 13; clone size: NA; V gene: TRBV7-2; D gene: TRBD2; J gene: TRBJ2-3; CDR3 DNA: TGTGCCAGCAGCTTAGCGATCAGCGGGAGGAAGTATTTT; CDR3 protein: CASSLAISGRKYF
CDR3 length: 15; clone size: few; V gene: TRBV5-1; D gene: NA; J gene: TRBJ2-1; CDR3 DNA: TGCGCCAGCAGGAGGGTCGGGAGCGCGTACAATGAGCAGTTCTTC; CDR3 protein: CASRRVGSAYNEQFF
CDR3 length: 16; clone size: NA; V gene: TRBV29-1; D gene: TRBD2; J gene: TRBJ2-5; CDR3 DNA: TGCAGCACCCCTGGGTTGGCTAGCGGAGATCAAGAGATCCAGTACTTC; CDR3 protein: CSTPGLASGDQEIQYF
CDR3 length: 13; clone size: NA; V gene: TRBV10-2; D gene: TRBD1; J gene: TRBJ2-7; CDR3 DNA: TGCGCCAGCAGTGAACAGGGGGCTCACGAGCAGTACTTC; CDR3 protein: CASSEQGAHEQYF
CDR3 length: 14; clone size: NA; V gene: TRBV7-9; D gene: NA; J gene: TRBJ2-1; CDR3 DNA: TGTGCCAGCAGCTTGGGCAGGGACATCCACGAGCAGTTCTTC; CDR3 protein: CASSLGRDIHEQFF
CDR3 length: 15; clone size: NA; V gene: TRBV5-1; D gene: TRBD2; J gene: TRBJ2-5; CDR3 DNA: TGCGCCAGCAGCTCGTGGACTAGCGGGGAAGAGACCCAGTACTTC; CDR3 protein: CASSSWTSGEETQYF
CDR3 length: 14; clone size: few; V gene: TRBV13; D gene: NA; J gene: TRBJ1-2; CDR3 DNA: TGTGCCAGCAGGGGGCTTCGGGGGAGCTATGGCTACACCTTC; CDR3 protein: CASRGLRGSYGYTF
CDR3 length: 15; clone size: few; V gene: TRBV6-6; D gene: NA; J gene: TRBJ2-5; CDR3 DNA: TGTGCCAGCAGTTCCTCAGGGGGGGCGCGAGAGACCCAGTACTTC; CDR3 protein: CASSSSGGARETQYF
CDR3 length: 15; clone size: few; V gene: TRBV2; D gene: NA; J gene: TRBJ2-1; CDR3 DNA: TGTGCCAGCAGTGGCCAAGGCAGTTCCTACAATGAGCAGTTCTTC; CDR3 protein: CASSGQGSSYNEQFF
CDR3 length: 15; clone size: NA; V gene: TRBV10-2; D gene: TRBD1; J gene: TRBJ1-2; CDR3 DNA: TGCGCCAGCACTGGGACAGACCTAGAAAACTATGGCTACACCTTC; CDR3 protein: CASTGTDLENYGYTF
CDR3 length: 15; clone size: few; V gene: TRBV9; D gene: NA; J gene: TRBJ2-1; CDR3 DNA: TGTGCCAGCAGCCCAAAGGGACTTCCTAACAATGAGCAGTTCTTC; CDR3 protein: CASSPKGLPNNEQFF
CDR3 length: 16; clone size: NA; V gene: TRBV3-1; D gene: NA; J gene: TRBJ1-5; CDR3 DNA: TGTGCCAGCAGTCAAGGGATGGGGGTTAGCAATCAGCCCCAGCATTTT; CDR3 protein: CASSQGMGVSNQPQHF
CDR3 length: 11; clone size: few; V gene: TRBV20-1; D gene: NA; J gene: TRBJ2-5; CDR3 DNA: TGCAGTGCTAGGGAGGAGGAGACCCAGTACTTC; CDR3 protein: CSAREEETQYF
CDR3 length: 14; clone size: NA; V gene: TRBV20-1; D gene: TRBD1; J gene: TRBJ1-1; CDR3 DNA: TGCAGTGCTAGAGATAAGGGGGCGCTGACTGAAGCTTTCTTT; CDR3 protein: CSARDKGALTEAFF
CDR3 length: 12; clone size: many; V gene: TRBV12-3/TRBV12-4; D gene: NA; J gene: TRBJ1-1; CDR3 DNA: TGTGCCAGCAGTTTTGGGGACACTGAAGCTTTCTTT; CDR3 protein: CASSFGDTEAFF
CDR3 length: 16; clone size: once; V gene: TRBV28; D gene: NA; J gene: TRBJ1-5; CDR3 DNA: TGTGCCAGCAGGCCGGGGACAACATATAGCAATCAGCCCCAGCATTTT; CDR3 protein: CASRPGTTYSNQPQHF
CDR3 length: 13; clone size: NA; V gene: TRBV20-1; D gene: TRBD1; J gene: TRBJ2-7; CDR3 DNA: TGCAGTGCTCCGACAGGGTCTGGGCGGGAGCAGTACTTC; CDR3 protein: CSAPTGSGREQYF
CDR3 length: 16; clone size: NA; V gene: TRBV20-1; D gene: NA; J gene: TRBJ2-4; CDR3 DNA: TGCAGTGCGCCCCTCGTCGGGGGTGGGGCCAAAAACATTCAGTACTTC; CDR3 protein: CSAPLVGGGAKNIQYF
CDR3 length: 14; clone size: NA; V gene: TRBV12-5; D gene: NA; J gene: TRBJ1-1; CDR3 DNA: TGTGCTAGTGGTCCGGACAGTGAGAACACTGAAGCTTTCTTT; CDR3 protein: CASGPDSENTEAFF
CDR3 length: 15; clone size: NA; V gene: TRBV12-3/TRBV12-4; D gene: TRBD2; J gene: TRBJ2-1; CDR3 DNA: TGTGCCAGCAGTCCACTAGCGGGAGGGTTAAGCGAGCAGTTCTTC; CDR3 protein: CASSPLAGGLSEQFF
CDR3 length: 21; clone size: once; V gene: TRBV11-2; D gene: NA; J gene: TRBJ1-2; CDR3 DNA: TGTGCCAGCAGCTTCACAGGGTACGCAGTTCCCGAAGACCTTCTCTCGCAGGGCTACACCTTC; CDR3 protein: CASSFTGYAVPEDLLSQGYTF
CDR3 length: 13; clone size: NA; V gene: TRBV6-6; D gene: TRBD2; J gene: TRBJ2-7; CDR3 DNA: TGTGCCAGCAGTTACTCGCGGGGGGGAGAGCAGTACTTC; CDR3 protein: CASSYSRGGEQYF